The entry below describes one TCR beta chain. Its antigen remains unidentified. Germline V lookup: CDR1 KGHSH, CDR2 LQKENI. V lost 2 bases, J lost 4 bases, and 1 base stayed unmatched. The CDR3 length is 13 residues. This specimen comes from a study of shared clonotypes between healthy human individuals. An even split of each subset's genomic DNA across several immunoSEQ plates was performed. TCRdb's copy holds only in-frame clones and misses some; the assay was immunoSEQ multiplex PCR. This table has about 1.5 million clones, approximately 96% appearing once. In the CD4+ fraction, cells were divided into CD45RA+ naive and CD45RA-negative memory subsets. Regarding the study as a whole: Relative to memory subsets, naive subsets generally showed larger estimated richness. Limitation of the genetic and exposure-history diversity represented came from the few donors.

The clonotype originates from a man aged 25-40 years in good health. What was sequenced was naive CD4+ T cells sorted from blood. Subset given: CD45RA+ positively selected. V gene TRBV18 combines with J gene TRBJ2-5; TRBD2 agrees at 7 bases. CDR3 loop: CASSPAGVETQYF. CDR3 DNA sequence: TGTGCCAGCTCACCAGCGGGGGTAGAGACCCAGTACTTC.